Following are 5 T cell receptor beta chains from one sample sequenced in a study of cytomegalovirus exposure and HLA in healthy donors. 13 Jbeta primers and 60 Vbeta primers were used for the PCR. The assay was immunoSEQ multiplex PCR, and TCRdb's table has in-frame clones only and misses some. The sample holds 75,000 to 100,000 clones, roughly four fifths seen once. The sample taken for sequencing was PBMCs. The origin of the receptors is a woman between 55 and 75 years old in good health and CMV-seropositive.

The chain uses TRBV25-1 and TRBJ2-5, with 7 positions matching TRBD1. The V gene end was trimmed by 7 bases and the J gene end by 1 base; junction bases not matched to a gene: 12. The CDR3 has 16 amino acids. From germline, CDR1 is MGHDK and CDR2 SYGVNS. CDR3 sequence: CASTTRGQQIQETQYF. The CDR3 nucleotides are TGTGCCAGCACCACCAGGGGACAGCAAATCCAAGAGACCCAGTACTTC.

This clone was seen more than once but under ten times. This chain links TRBV6-1 with TRBJ1-1; TRBD1 is a possible D gene (6 bases). Germline values: CDR1 MNHNS, CDR2 SASEGT. The CDR3 contains 14 residues. V dropped 3 bases and J dropped 2 bases, with 10 bases sitting between them. The CDR3 here is CASSEAGENTEAFF. Here the CDR3 DNA reads TGTGCCAGCAGTGAGGCAGGGGAAAACACTGAAGCTTTCTTT.

The chain combines TRBV2 with TRBJ2-7; 9 bases line up with TRBD1. Germline loops: CDR1 SNHLY, CDR2 FYNNEI. V was clipped by 10 bases and J by 6 bases; unmatched bases: 10. The CDR3 length is 13 residues. CDR3 nucleotides: TGTGCCACCAGGCCGGGACAGGGAGGCGAGCAGTACTTC. Translated: CATRPGQGGEQYF.

This chain uses TRBV18 with TRBJ2-7; unclear D gene. Germline V gene data show CDR1 as KGHSH and CDR2 as LQKENI. There are 14 residues in the CDR3. V gave up 3 bases and J gave up 3 bases, with 12 bases separating them. In DNA form, the CDR3 reads TGTGCCAGCTCACCTCCCGGAGCAATCTACGAGCAGTACTTC. This gives the protein CASSPPGAIYEQYF.

The chain combines TRBV5-8 with TRBJ2-5, with 10 bases matching TRBD1. CDR3 size: 13 residues. Looked up from germline, CDR1 is SGHTS and CDR2 is YDEGEE. J gave up 4 bases and V 4 bases, and 1 base lay outside the gene matches. The CDR3 region has the DNA TGTGCCAGCAGCCGGGACAGGGGAGAGACCCAGTACTTC. This codes for CASSRDRGETQYF.